The next 21 T cell receptor beta chains were all read from a single sample in a study of blood T cell repertoires in COVID-19. The repertoire was sequenced with immunoSEQ multiplex PCR; TCRdb's copy has only in-frame clones and lacks some. The sample comprises roughly 330,000 clones, approximately 90% of which are singletons, and less than 11% rests with the top ten. The sequencing sample was made of PBMCs or T cells enriched from blood (not recorded which). Source of these receptors: a young woman who had recovered from COVID-19.

Only a few counts were recorded for this clone. The chain is built from TRBV3-1 (or the pseudogene TRBV3-2) and TRBJ1-6; D not certain. The germline CDR1 and CDR2 sequences are LGHDT and YNNKEL (reference sequence). V was shortened by 1 base and J by 7 bases, with 8 bases between the two germline ends. The CDR3 consists of 14 residues. The CDR3 spells CASSQGVRNSPLHF. CDR3 sequence (DNA): TGTGCCAGCAGCCAAGGTGTCAGAAATTCACCCCTCCACTTT.

The V call is TRBV24-1, the J call TRBJ1-5; D uncertain. CDR3 length equals 13 residues. Between the trimmed V and J ends, which lost 5 bases and 3 bases, there was a span of 7 bases. The germline CDR1 and CDR2 sequences are KGHDR and SFDVKD. In nucleotides, the CDR3 is TGTGCCACCAGTGGGCAGGCCAATCAGCCCCAGCATTTT. Its translation: CATSGQANQPQHF.

The J gene is TRBJ1-2, the V gene TRBV4-2; 11 bases fit TRBD1. V lost 1 base, J lost 8 bases, and 3 bases stayed unmatched. The CDR3 is 14 residues long. Germline loops: CDR1 LGHNA, CDR2 YNFKEQ. Here the CDR3 reads CASSQGTGGFGYTF. The CDR3 nucleotides are TGTGCCAGCAGCCAAGGGACAGGGGGCTTCGGCTACACCTTC.

This CDR3 is CASSSLFMTGNYGYTF. For the CDR3, the DNA is TGTGCCAGCAGCTCCCTCTTCATGACCGGGAACTATGGCTACACCTTC. The gene calls are TRBV14 and TRBJ1-2, with D unresolved. The V gene's germline CDR1 is SGHDN and CDR2 FVKESK. The germline V and J ends were trimmed by 5 bases and 2 bases, with 18 bases remaining between them. The CDR3 consists of 16 residues.

V and J are TRBV7-9 and TRBJ2-7, with 7 bases fitting TRBD1. Per the germline V gene, CDR1 is SEHNR and CDR2 is FQNEAQ (reference sequence). The junction had 4 bases not matched to a gene; V was cut back by 1 base and J by 1 base. The CDR3 runs 15 residues. This CDR3 is CASSLERQGSYEQYF. CDR3 bases: TGTGCCAGCAGCTTAGAAAGACAGGGTTCCTACGAGCAGTACTTC. Drawing the rest from reference TRBV7-9 and TRBJ2-7, the complete variable domain is DTGVSQNPRHKITKRGQNVTFRCDPISEHNRLYWYRQTLGQGPEFLTYFQNEAQLEKSRLLSDRFSAERPKGSFSTLEIQRTEQGDSAMYLCASSLERQGSYEQYFGPGTRLTVT.

This sequence joins TRBV7-6 and TRBJ2-7; 7 bases agree with TRBD2. This CDR3 spans 15 amino acids. The ends lost 0 bases at V and 2 bases at J; junction bases unmatched: 4. Germline CDR1 is SGHVS and CDR2 is FNYEAQ. CDR3 DNA: TGTGCCAGCAGCTTAGCCCTGGGGAGGGCCTACGAGCAGTACTTC. Translation: CASSLALGRAYEQYF.

The chain recombines TRBV19 with TRBJ1-1; D not resolved. Trimming removed 2 bases from V and 6 bases from J, with 16 bases in between. Germline CDR1 is LNHDA and CDR2 is SQIVND (reference sequence). The CDR3 extends over 15 amino acids. The CDR3 loop is CASSILIRGLAEAFF. CDR3 sequence (DNA): TGTGCCAGTAGTATATTGATCCGGGGTTTGGCTGAAGCTTTCTTT.

The CDR3 is CASSFGQGRNMNTEAFF. The CDR3 region has the DNA TGCGCCAGCAGCTTCGGGCAGGGCCGGAACATGAACACTGAAGCTTTCTTT. This chain uses TRBV5-1 with TRBJ1-1; D perhaps matches TRBD1 (5 bases). The CDR3 has 17 amino acids. CDR1 is SGHRS and CDR2 is YFSETQ in the germline V gene. With 2 bases removed from V and 0 bases from J, the gap between germline ends came to 17 bases.

The chain uses TRBV29-1 and TRBJ1-2; TRBD1 might be the D (6 bases). Trimming cost V 7 bases and J 6 bases, with 15 bases left between them. Germline V gene lookup returns CDR1 SQVTM and CDR2 ANQGSEA. The CDR3 is 12 residues long. CDR3 residues: CSARRTDHGYTF. The CDR3 nucleotides read TGCAGCGCCCGTCGGACAGATCATGGCTACACCTTC.

This chain uses TRBV11-3 with TRBJ2-7, with D possibly TRBD1 on 5 matching bases. The ends were cut back, 3 bases at V and 5 bases at J, with 11 bases in the middle. From germline, CDR1 is SGHNT and CDR2 YENEEA. This CDR3 is 13 amino acids long. CDR3 residues: CASSFQGDHEQYF. The CDR3 nucleotides read TGTGCCAGCAGCTTCCAGGGCGACCACGAGCAGTACTTC.

The V gene is TRBV30, the J gene TRBJ1-3; 8 nucleotides align to TRBD1. The junction had 2 bases not matched to a gene; V was cut back by 5 bases and J by 2 bases. This CDR3 comprises 13 residues. Germline V CDR1 and CDR2: GTSNPN, SVGIG (reference sequence). CDR3 in amino acids: CAWETGAGNTIYF. The CDR3 DNA follows: TGTGCCTGGGAGACAGGGGCTGGAAACACCATATATTTT.

J is TRBJ2-6 and V is TRBV7-2; D is possibly TRBD2 (6 bases). There are 14 residues in the CDR3. Trimming removed 5 bases at V and 10 bases at J, with 15 bases between. CDR1 is SGHTA and CDR2 is FQGNSA in the germline V gene. In nucleotides, the CDR3 is TGTGCCAGCAGCCCGGTGGTAGCGGTTAACGTCCTGACTTTC. Its translation: CASSPVVAVNVLTF.

The CDR3 spells CAWSGASGFTDTQYF. The CDR3 nucleotides read TGTGCCTGGAGCGGCGCTAGCGGATTCACAGATACGCAGTATTTT. This rearrangement joins TRBV30 to TRBJ2-3, with 7 bases fitting TRBD2. The V segment lost 3 bases and the J segment 2 bases; nucleotides outside the gene matches: 8. The CDR3 spans 15 residues. Germline values: CDR1 GTSNPN, CDR2 SVGIG (reference sequence).

This chain connects TRBV3-1 (or the pseudogene TRBV3-2) to TRBJ1-3; TRBD1 is a possible D gene (5 bases). The V gene's germline CDR1 is LGHDT and CDR2 YNNKEL (reference sequence). The CDR3 covers 16 residues. V was trimmed by 1 base and J by 0 bases, leaving 10 bases between them. CDR3 DNA sequence: TGTGCCAGCAGCCAAGGTTCAGGGCTCTCTGGAAACACCATATATTTT. It is translated as CASSQGSGLSGNTIYF.

This rearrangement joins TRBV2 to TRBJ2-5, with 7 bases fitting TRBD2. This CDR3 region has 17 residues. Germline CDR1 reads SNHLY; CDR2 reads FYNNEI. V gave up 2 bases and J gave up 5 bases; unmatched junction bases: 14. The CDR3: CASSERWLAEPQETQYF. CDR3 coding DNA: TGTGCCAGCAGTGAAAGGTGGCTAGCGGAACCGCAGGAGACCCAGTACTTC.

A few counts support this clone. V is TRBV4-1 and J is TRBJ1-6; 7 nucleotides agree with TRBD1. CDR1 and CDR2 (germline): MGHRA, YSYEKL. The CDR3 is 17 amino acids. V lost 0 bases and J lost 0; bases outside the gene matches: 2. The CDR3 loop reads CASSQDPGGSYNSPLHF. CDR3 nucleotides: TGCGCCAGCAGCCAAGATCCAGGGGGCTCCTATAATTCACCCCTCCACTTT.

The CDR3 bases are TGTGCCAGCAGTCACAAGCGTCGAGGGCGGCTAGAGCAGTTCTTC. It codes for CASSHKRRGRLEQFF. The V gene is TRBV6-5, the J gene TRBJ2-1; D may be TRBD2 (5 bases). The germline V gene encodes CDR1 MNHEY and CDR2 SVGAGI. The V and J ends lost 5 bases and 10 bases respectively, with 21 bases between them. The CDR3 length is 15 residues.

The chain joins TRBV3-1 (or the pseudogene TRBV3-2) to TRBJ1-5, with no clear D. This CDR3 is built from 15 residues. V lost 4 bases, J lost 3 bases, and 13 bases lay in between. In germline, CDR1 is LGHDT, CDR2 YNNKEL (reference sequence). CDR3 in amino acids: CASSPGFGYNQPQHF. The CDR3 DNA reads as TGTGCCAGCAGCCCGGGGTTCGGGTACAATCAGCCCCAGCATTTT.

The V and J genes are TRBV5-8 and TRBJ1-5, with 7 positions matching TRBD1. After removal of 4 bases from V and 9 bases from J, the junction contained 13 bases not matched to a gene. Germline loops: CDR1 SGHTS, CDR2 YDEGEE. The length of the CDR3 is 15 residues. The CDR3 reads CASSPGQEGSWPQHF. The CDR3 coding sequence is TGTGCCAGCAGCCCCGGACAGGAGGGGAGTTGGCCCCAGCATTTT.

This clone showed up just once. The chain has TRBV3-1 (or the pseudogene TRBV3-2) and TRBJ1-6, with 8 bases fitting TRBD1. V was clipped by 0 bases and J by 10 bases; unmatched bases: 5. The length of the CDR3 is 15 residues. From germline, CDR1 is LGHDT and CDR2 YNNKEL (reference sequence). The CDR3 spells CASSQDLGTGSPLHF. The CDR3 DNA is TGTGCCAGCAGCCAAGATTTGGGGACAGGATCACCCCTCCACTTT.

The rearrangement joins TRBV6-4 to TRBJ1-1, with D possibly matching TRBD1 (6 bases). Germline V CDR1 and CDR2: MRHNA, SNTAGT. Trimming cost V 3 bases and J 5 bases, with 10 bases left between them. This CDR3 has 13 amino acids. Here the CDR3 reads CASSEDRTTEAFF. The CDR3 nucleotides read TGTGCCAGCAGTGAAGACAGGACAACTGAAGCTTTCTTT.